The entry below gives a single TCR beta chain sequence along with its context. This clonotype was detected only a few times. Its specific antigen is unknown. No per-base quality is available; no much larger clone lies one base away. This record comes from a study of molecular identifiers for immune sequencing clone quantification (dated by TCRdb to 2016 to 2019). With regard to the full study: For a replicate experiment, RNA from roughly 18,000 or 92,000 naive CD8 T cells was divided into five aliquots, and four of the five aliquots were sequenced. CD8 T cells were used in a methods study to benchmark molecular-identifier clustering-based TCR repertoire sequencing (MIDCIRS) and TCR RNA copy counting.

The CDR3 covers 15 residues, taking in both the cysteine and the phenylalanine. CDR3 DNA only is kept here, 45 bases in frame from base 1. Sequences GTSNPN (CDR1) and SVGIG (CDR2) are obtained from the germline V gene (reference sequence). V and J lose 1 base and 2 bases, and a span of 11 bases separates them. The protocol used for the library was PCR. Instrument on record: Illumina HiSeq 4000. Bulk TCR libraries were generated as previously described, with the TCR primers listed in Table S5 used. Purification of total RNA was performed with the Qiagen AllPrep DNA/RNA kit. Before analysis, reads from multiple sequencing runs of the same library were pooled. In the authors' own workflow: Reads were retained only if the reads had an exact TCR constant sequence, and the retained reads were trimmed to 150 nt and grouped according to their 12-nt molecular barcodes. Reads within each barcode group were sub-clustered using a 15% Levenshtein threshold, and quality-weighted consensus sequences were constructed for each RNA molecule. Non-functional sequences were filtered out, along with any lower-count sequence sitting one edit away from another sequence. Based on fitting two negative binomial distributions, any barcode sub-cluster with under 20% of the maximum read count was discarded. The public reads were reprocessed in TCRdb via fastp at Q25 and MiXCR, keeping in-frame beta chains. Each CDR3 protein appears once, grouped with its most common genes and DNA. The V and J calls were not made by the authors but by TCRdb's processing. In this sample the table shows about 640,000 distinct CDR3 sequences, just under 20% of which occur a single time. Roughly 0.85% of the sample lies in the top ten.

Study-level results and caveats: The naive libraries included spiked-in Jurkat TCR RNA (fewer than 11 copies' worth), and this Jurkat TCR RNA is not part of the donor repertoire. Even against a background of about 960,000 naive CD8 T cells, spiked-in Jurkat TCR RNA amounting to a single cell's worth was reported to be detectable. The sizes of highly expanded clones could end up underestimated when identical TCR molecules share a barcode. When barcode sub-clustering was left out, chimeric consensus sequences inflated TCR diversity, with chimeras reaching as high as 47%. Clones above 20 RNA copies held over 97% of molecules in CMV-specific effector cells but under 1% in naive cells. Modeling indicated about 3.1 TCR RNA copies recovered per cell, compared with around 10 by digital PCR, which implies a capture efficiency of around 30%.

Libraries of naive CD8 T cells were generated from about 19,000 to 1,100,000 sorted cells, with 10%, 30% or 50% of the purified RNA used. Naive CD8 T cells, defined as CD8+CD4-CCR7+CD45RA+, were FACS-sorted into RLT Plus buffer on a BD FACSAria II. To test detection sensitivity, Jurkat RNA equal to around nine TCR copies was added to samples of about 17,000-1,100,000 naive CD8 T cells. CD8 T cells were enriched with RosetteSep CD8+ T Cell Enrichment Cocktail and Ficoll-Paque, followed by ACK red cell lysis. Sample: naive CD8+ T cells from blood, with Jurkat cell RNA spiked in. The cell subset or site label, read with the paper, signifies: FACS-sorted CD8+CD4-CCR7+CD45RA+ naive T cells. This receptor was obtained from a human donor in good health. Some libraries in this study had Jurkat cell RNA spiked in. The V and J segments used are TRBV30 and TRBJ2-2, and TRBD1 may be the D gene, going by 6 matching bases. The CDR3: CAWSAGTYNTGELFF. The bases are TGTGCCTGGAGTGCCGGGACATATAACACCGGGGAGCTGTTTTTT. Beyond the CDR3, the reference TRBV30 and TRBJ2-2 genes provide the residues; the full variable domain reads: SQTIHQWPATLVQPVGSPLSLECTVEGTSNPNLYWYRQAAGRGLQLLFYSVGIGQISSEVPQNLSASRPQDRQFILSSKKLLLSDSGFYLCAWSAGTYNTGELFFGEGSRLTVL.